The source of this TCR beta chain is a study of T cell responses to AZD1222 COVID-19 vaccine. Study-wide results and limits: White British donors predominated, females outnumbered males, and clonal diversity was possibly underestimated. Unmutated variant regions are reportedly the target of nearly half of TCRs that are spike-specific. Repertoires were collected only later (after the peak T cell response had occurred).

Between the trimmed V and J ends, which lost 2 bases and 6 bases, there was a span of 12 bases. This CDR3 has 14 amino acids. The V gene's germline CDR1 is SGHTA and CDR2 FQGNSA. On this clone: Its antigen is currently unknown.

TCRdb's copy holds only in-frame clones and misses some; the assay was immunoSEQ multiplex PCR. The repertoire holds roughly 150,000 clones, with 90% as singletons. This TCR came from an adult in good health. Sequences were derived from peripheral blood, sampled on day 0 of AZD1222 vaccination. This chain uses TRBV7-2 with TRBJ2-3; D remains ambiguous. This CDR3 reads CASSLRPMGDTQYF. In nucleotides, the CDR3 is TGTGCCAGCAGCTTAAGGCCCATGGGGGATACGCAGTATTTT.